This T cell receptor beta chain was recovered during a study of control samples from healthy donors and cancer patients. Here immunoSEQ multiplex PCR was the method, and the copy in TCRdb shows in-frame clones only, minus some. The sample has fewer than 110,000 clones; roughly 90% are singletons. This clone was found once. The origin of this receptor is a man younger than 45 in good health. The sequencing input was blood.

The CDR3 spells CAISESSQGNSPLHF. The CDR3 region has the DNA TGTGCCATCAGTGAGTCTAGTCAGGGTAATTCACCCCTCCACTTT. The chain employs TRBV10-3 and TRBJ1-6; perhaps TRBD1 as D (5 bases). Deletions cut 0 bases from V and 6 bases from J, with 9 bases between. Looked up from germline, CDR1 is ENHRY and CDR2 is SYGVKD. The length of the CDR3 is 15 residues.